The 5 T cell receptor beta chains given below trace back to one sample, sequenced in a study of spatial heterogeneity in lung cancer. In TCRdb, the 5' RACE reads were re-called with MiXCR into one record per CDR3 protein. The sample lists roughly 54,000 distinct CDR3 sequences; around 7.6% were seen once. Specified time point: sample taken at primary tumor resection. Whole RNA was taken from tumor, nontumor lung or frozen PBMC; it was then sequenced unsorted. Sequencing used PBMCs, obtained at surgery. The receptors derive from a female donor with early-stage non-small cell lung cancer.

In its sample, this clonotype was seen a few times. J is TRBJ1-5 and V is TRBV7-2; no clear D gene. Trimming shortened V by 5 bases and J by 0 bases, and 8 bases separated the two germline ends. Germline loops: CDR1 SGHTA, CDR2 FQGNSA. CDR3 size: 14 residues. The chain's CDR3 is CASSPDYSNQPQHF. DNA for the CDR3: TGTGCCAGCAGCCCCGACTATAGCAATCAGCCCCAGCATTTT.

CDR3 protein: CASSVRDRGHSGELFF. The DNA for the CDR3 is TGTGCCAGTAGCGTCCGGGACAGGGGTCATTCCGGGGAGCTGTTTTTT. The gene calls are TRBV19 and TRBJ2-2, with 10 positions matching TRBD1. The V segment lost 6 bases and the J segment 6 bases; nucleotides outside the gene matches: 10. The CDR3 has 16 residues. Germline V gene data show CDR1 as LNHDA and CDR2 as SQIVND (reference sequence).

V and J are TRBV5-4 and TRBJ1-2; 7 bases map to TRBD1. The CDR3 is 14 residues long. The V and J ends lost 4 bases and 5 bases, in that order; junction bases with no gene match: 8. Per germline, CDR1 SGHNT and CDR2 YYREEE (reference sequence). CDR3 sequence: CASSAGGTLYGYTF. CDR3 coding DNA: TGTGCCAGCAGCGCAGGGGGGACTCTATATGGCTACACCTTC.

This clonotype was detected ten times or more. CDR3 region: CASSLGLGQIPEQYF. CDR3 coding DNA: TGTGCCAGCAGTTTAGGGCTCGGACAGATTCCGGAGCAGTACTTC. The genes are TRBV28 and TRBJ2-7; perhaps TRBD1 as D (6 bases). This CDR3 spans 15 amino acids. Deletions cut 2 bases from V and 7 bases from J, with 18 bases between. Germline V gene sequence: CDR1 MDHEN, CDR2 SYDVKM. The full variable domain, with the rest looked up from reference TRBV28 and TRBJ2-7, is DVKVTQSSRYLVKRTGEKVFLECVQDMDHENMFWYRQDPGLGLRLIYFSYDVKMKEKGDIPEGYSVSREKKERFSLILESASTNQTSMYLCASSLGLGQIPEQYFGPGTRLTVT.

There are many counts of this clonotype. The gene calls are TRBV9 and TRBJ1-1; TRBD1 agrees at 9 bases. The CDR3 runs 16 residues. Germline V gene data show CDR1 as SGDLS and CDR2 as YYNGEE. V gave up 3 bases and J gave up 0 bases; unmatched junction bases: 6. CDR3: CASSARTGEMNTEAFF. CDR3 nucleotide sequence: TGTGCCAGCAGCGCCAGGACAGGGGAAATGAACACTGAAGCTTTCTTT.